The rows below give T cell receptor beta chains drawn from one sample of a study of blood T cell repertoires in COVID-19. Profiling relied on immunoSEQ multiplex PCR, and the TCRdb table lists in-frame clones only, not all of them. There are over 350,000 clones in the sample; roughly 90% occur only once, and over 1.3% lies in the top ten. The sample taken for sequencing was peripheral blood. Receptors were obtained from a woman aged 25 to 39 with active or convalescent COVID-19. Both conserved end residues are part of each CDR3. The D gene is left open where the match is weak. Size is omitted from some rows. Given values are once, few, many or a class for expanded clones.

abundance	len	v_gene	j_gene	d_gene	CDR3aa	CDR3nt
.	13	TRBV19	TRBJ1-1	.	CASNPAVNTEAFF	TGTGCCAGTAACCCTGCGGTGAACACTGAAGCTTTCTTT
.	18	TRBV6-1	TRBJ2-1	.	CASSEVSGLPLSYNEQFF	TGTGCCAGCAGTGAGGTCAGCGGGTTGCCCCTCTCCTACAATGAGCAGTTCTTC
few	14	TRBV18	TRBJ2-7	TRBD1	CASSSGTASYEQYF	TGTGCCAGCTCATCGGGGACAGCCTCCTACGAGCAGTACTTC
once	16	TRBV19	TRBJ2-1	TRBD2	CASSERAGSSYNEQFF	TGTGCCAGTAGCGAAAGAGCGGGGAGTTCCTACAATGAGCAGTTCTTC
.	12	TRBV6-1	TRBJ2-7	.	CASSELRYEQYF	TGTGCCAGCAGTGAACTCCGTTACGAGCAGTACTTC
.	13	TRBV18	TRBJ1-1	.	CASSLREGSEAFF	TGTGCCAGCTCACTGAGGGAGGGTAGTGAAGCTTTCTTT
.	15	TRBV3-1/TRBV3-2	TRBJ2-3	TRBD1	CASSLIQGEWDTQYF	TGTGCCAGCAGCCTAATACAGGGGGAGTGGGATACGCAGTATTTT
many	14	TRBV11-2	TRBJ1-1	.	CASSPGQFNTEAFF	TGTGCCAGCAGCCCCGGACAGTTTAACACTGAAGCTTTCTTT
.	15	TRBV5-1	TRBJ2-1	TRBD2	CASSLAGGTYNEQFF	TGCGCCAGCAGCTTAGCGGGGGGTACCTACAATGAGCAGTTCTTC
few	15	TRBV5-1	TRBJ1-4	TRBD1	CASSLAGTGYEKLFF	TGCGCCAGCAGCTTGGCCGGGACAGGGTATGAAAAACTGTTTTTT
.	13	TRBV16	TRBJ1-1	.	CASSQTRNTEAFF	TGTGCCAGCAGCCAAACAAGGAACACTGAAGCTTTCTTT
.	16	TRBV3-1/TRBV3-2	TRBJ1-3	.	CASSLQGSPSGNTIYF	TGTGCCAGCAGCCTACAGGGTTCCCCCTCTGGAAACACCATATATTTT
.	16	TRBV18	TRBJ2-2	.	CASSGVRPGGTGELFF	TGTGCCAGCTCCGGCGTTAGGCCAGGAGGAACCGGGGAGCTGTTTTTT
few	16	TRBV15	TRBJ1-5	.	CATSRDRGAGNQPQHF	TGTGCCACCAGCAGAGATAGGGGCGCGGGCAATCAGCCCCAGCATTTT
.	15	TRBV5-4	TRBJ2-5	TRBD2	CASRSTSGSGETQYF	TGTGCCAGCAGGTCGACTAGCGGGAGTGGGGAGACCCAGTACTTC
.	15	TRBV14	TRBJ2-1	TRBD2	CASSELAGAYNEQFF	TGTGCCAGCAGCGAACTAGCGGGGGCTTACAATGAGCAGTTCTTC
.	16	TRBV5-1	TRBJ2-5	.	CASSLLEAGFQETQYF	TGCGCCAGCAGCTTGTTGGAGGCGGGGTTTCAAGAGACCCAGTACTTC
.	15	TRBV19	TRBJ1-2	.	CASSFRPTGDLGYTF	TGTGCCAGCTCATTTCGACCGACAGGTGACCTCGGCTACACCTTC
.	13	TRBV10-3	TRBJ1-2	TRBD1	CATWTGGPYGYTF	TGTGCCACCTGGACAGGGGGACCCTATGGCTACACCTTC
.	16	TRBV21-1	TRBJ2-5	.	CASSKLGGGGSETQYF	TGTGCCAGCAGCAAATTGGGAGGTGGTGGGTCAGAGACCCAGTACTTC
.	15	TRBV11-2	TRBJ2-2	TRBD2	CASSLGSGRAGELFF	TGTGCCAGCAGCTTAGGTAGCGGGAGGGCCGGGGAGCTGTTTTTT
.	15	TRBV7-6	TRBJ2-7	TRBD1	CASSLDLGGPYEQYF	TGTGCCAGCAGCTTAGACCTAGGGGGCCCCTACGAGCAGTACTTC
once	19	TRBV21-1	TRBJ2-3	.	CASSKGLAGAPPGTDTQYF	TGTGCCAGCAGCAAAGGGCTAGCGGGGGCCCCGCCGGGCACAGATACGCAGTATTTT
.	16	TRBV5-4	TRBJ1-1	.	CASSSQQTPQNTEAFF	TGTGCCAGCAGCTCACAGCAAACCCCACAGAACACTGAAGCTTTCTTT
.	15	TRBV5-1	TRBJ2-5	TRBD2	CASSLDHSGGKTQYF	TGCGCCAGCAGCTTGGATCATAGCGGGGGCAAGACCCAGTACTTC
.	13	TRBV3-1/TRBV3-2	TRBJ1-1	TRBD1	CASSSRDSTEAFF	TGTGCCAGCAGCTCGCGGGACAGCACTGAAGCTTTCTTT